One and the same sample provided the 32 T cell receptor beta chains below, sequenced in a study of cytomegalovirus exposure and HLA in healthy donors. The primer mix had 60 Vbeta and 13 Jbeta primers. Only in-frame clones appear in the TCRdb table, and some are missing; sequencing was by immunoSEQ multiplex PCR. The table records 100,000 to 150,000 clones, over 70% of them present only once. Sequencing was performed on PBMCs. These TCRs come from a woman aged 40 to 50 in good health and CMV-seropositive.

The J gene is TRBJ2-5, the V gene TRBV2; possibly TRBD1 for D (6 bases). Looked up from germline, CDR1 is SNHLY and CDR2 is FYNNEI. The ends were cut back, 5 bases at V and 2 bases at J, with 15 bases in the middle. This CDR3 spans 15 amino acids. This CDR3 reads CASSPGHGSQETQYF. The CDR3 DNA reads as TGTGCCAGCAGTCCGGGACACGGCTCGCAAGAGACCCAGTACTTC.

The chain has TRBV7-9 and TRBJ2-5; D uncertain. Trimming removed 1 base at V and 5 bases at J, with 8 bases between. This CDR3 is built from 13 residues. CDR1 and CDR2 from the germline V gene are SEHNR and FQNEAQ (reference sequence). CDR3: CASSLVVLETQYF. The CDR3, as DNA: TGTGCCAGCAGCTTAGTGGTACTGGAGACCCAGTACTTC. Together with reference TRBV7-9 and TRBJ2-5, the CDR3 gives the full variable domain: DTGVSQNPRHKITKRGQNVTFRCDPISEHNRLYWYRQTLGQGPEFLTYFQNEAQLEKSRLLSDRFSAERPKGSFSTLEIQRTEQGDSAMYLCASSLVVLETQYFGPGTRLLVL.

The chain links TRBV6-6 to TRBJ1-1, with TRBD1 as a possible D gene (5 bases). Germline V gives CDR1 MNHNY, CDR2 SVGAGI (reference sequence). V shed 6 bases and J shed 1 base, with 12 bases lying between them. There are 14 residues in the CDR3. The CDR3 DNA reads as TGTGCCAGCAGGCTTGGTGGACAGAACACTGAAGCTTTCTTT. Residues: CASRLGGQNTEAFF.

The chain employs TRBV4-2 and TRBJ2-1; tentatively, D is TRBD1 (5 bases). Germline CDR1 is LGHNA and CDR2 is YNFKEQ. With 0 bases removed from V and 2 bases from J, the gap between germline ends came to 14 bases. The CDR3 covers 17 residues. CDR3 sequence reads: CASSQDQSGKAYNEQFF. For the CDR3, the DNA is TGTGCCAGCAGCCAAGATCAGTCAGGGAAGGCCTACAATGAGCAGTTCTTC.

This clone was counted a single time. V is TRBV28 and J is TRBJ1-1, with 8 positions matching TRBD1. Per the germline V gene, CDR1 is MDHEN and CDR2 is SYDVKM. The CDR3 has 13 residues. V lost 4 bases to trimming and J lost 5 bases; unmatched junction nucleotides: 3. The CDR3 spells CASSSGQATEAFF. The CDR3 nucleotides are TGTGCCAGCAGTTCGGGACAGGCGACTGAAGCTTTCTTT.

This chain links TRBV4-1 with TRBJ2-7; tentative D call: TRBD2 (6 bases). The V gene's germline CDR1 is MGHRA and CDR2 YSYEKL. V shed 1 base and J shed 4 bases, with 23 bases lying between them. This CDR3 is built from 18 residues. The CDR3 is CASSQGGGLGFSRYEQYF. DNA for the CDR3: TGCGCCAGCAGCCAAGGAGGAGGGTTAGGATTCAGTCGGTACGAGCAGTACTTC.

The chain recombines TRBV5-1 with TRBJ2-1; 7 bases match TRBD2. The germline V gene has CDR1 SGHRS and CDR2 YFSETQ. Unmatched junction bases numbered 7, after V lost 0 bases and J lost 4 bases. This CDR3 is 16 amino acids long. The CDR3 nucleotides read TGCGCCAGCAGCTTGGGCCGGGACTATTCGTACAATGAGCAGTTCTTC. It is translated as CASSLGRDYSYNEQFF.

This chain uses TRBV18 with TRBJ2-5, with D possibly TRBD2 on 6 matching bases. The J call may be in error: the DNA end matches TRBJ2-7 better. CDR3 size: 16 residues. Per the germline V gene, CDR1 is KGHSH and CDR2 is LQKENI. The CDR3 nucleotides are TGTGCCAGCTCACCACCGGGGCTAGCGCTCTCCTACGAGCAGTACTTC. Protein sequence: CASSPPGLALSYEQYF.

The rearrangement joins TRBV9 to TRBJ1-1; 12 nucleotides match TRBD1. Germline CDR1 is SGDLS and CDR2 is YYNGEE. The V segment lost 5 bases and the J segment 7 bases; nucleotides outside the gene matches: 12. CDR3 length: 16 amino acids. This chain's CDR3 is CASRSGTGGDKDEAFF. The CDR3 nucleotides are TGTGCCAGCAGGTCCGGGACAGGGGGCGATAAGGATGAAGCTTTCTTT.

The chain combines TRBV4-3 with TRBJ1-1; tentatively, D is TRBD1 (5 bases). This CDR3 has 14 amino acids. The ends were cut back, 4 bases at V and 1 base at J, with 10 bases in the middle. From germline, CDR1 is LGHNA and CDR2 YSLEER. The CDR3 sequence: CASSLQGGNTEAFF. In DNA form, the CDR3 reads TGCGCCAGCAGCCTTCAGGGAGGGAACACTGAAGCTTTCTTT.

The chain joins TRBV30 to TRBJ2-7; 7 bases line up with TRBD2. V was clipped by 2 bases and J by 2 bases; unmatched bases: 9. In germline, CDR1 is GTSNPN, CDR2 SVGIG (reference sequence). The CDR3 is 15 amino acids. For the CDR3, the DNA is TGTGCCTGGAGTCTGAGCGGGGTAGGGGCCTACGAGCAGTACTTC. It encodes CAWSLSGVGAYEQYF.

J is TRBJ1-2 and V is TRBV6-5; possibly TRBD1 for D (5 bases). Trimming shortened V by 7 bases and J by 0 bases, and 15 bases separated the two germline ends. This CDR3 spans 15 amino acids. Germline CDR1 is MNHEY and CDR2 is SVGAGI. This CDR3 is CASTPTWTPNYGYTF. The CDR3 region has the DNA TGTGCCAGCACTCCGACTTGGACACCTAACTATGGCTACACCTTC.

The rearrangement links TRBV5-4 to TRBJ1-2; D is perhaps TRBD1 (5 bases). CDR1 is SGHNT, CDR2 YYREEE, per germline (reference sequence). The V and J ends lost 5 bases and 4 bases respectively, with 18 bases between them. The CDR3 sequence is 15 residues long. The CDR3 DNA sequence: TGTGCCAGCAGGCCCGGACAAGGGCGAGGCTATGGCTACACCTTC. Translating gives CASRPGQGRGYGYTF.

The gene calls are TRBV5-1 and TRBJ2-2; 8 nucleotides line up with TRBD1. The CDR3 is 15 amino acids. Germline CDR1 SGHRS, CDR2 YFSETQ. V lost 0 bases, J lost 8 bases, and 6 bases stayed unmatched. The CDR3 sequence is CASSLDGQGRGELFF. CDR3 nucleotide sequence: TGCGCCAGCAGCTTGGATGGACAGGGAAGGGGGGAGCTGTTTTTT.

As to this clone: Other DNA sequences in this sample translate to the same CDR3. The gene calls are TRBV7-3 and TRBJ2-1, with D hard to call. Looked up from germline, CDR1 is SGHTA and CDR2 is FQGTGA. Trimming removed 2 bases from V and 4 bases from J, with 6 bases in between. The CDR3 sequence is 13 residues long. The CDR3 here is CASSLQRYNEQFF. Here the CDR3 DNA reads TGTGCCAGCAGCTTACAGAGGTACAATGAGCAGTTCTTC.

DNA for the CDR3: TGTGCCAGCAGTTACTCGGGTCTTCGACAGGGCCACGAGCAGTACTTC. Translation gives CASSYSGLRQGHEQYF. This chain links TRBV6-5 with TRBJ2-7; 7 nucleotides agree with TRBD1. The CDR3 spans 16 residues. The germline V gene has CDR1 MNHEY and CDR2 SVGAGI. The V segment lost 0 bases and the J segment 5 bases; nucleotides outside the gene matches: 10.

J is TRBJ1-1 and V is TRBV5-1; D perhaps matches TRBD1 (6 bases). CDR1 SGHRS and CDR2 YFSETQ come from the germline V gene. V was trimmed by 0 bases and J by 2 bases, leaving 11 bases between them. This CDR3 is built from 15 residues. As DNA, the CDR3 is TGCGCCAGCAGCTTGGAACAGGGTGGAAACACTGAAGCTTTCTTT. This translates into CASSLEQGGNTEAFF.

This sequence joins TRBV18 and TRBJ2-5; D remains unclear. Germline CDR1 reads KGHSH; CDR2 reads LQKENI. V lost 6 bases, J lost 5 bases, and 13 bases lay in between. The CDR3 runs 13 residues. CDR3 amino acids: CASSLALEETQYF. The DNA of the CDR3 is TGTGCCAGCTCGCTCGCTTTAGAGGAGACCCAGTACTTC.

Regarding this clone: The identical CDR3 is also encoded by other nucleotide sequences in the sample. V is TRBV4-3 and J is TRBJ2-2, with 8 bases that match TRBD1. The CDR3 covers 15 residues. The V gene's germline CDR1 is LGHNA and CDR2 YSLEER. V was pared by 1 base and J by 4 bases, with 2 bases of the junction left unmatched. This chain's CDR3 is CASSQGQGSTGELFF. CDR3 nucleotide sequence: TGCGCCAGCAGCCAAGGACAGGGGTCCACCGGGGAGCTGTTTTTT.

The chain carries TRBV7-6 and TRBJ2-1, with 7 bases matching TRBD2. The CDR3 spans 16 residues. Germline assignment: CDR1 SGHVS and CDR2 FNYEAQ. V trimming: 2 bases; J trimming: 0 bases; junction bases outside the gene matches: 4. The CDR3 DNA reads TGTGCCAGCAGCTTATCGGCGGGGGACTCCTACAATGAGCAGTTCTTC. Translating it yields CASSLSAGDSYNEQFF.

CDR3 sequence reads: CASSQPGAFGYEQYF. In DNA form, the CDR3 reads TGTGCCAGCAGCCAGCCAGGGGCCTTCGGCTACGAGCAGTACTTC. The chain is built from TRBV14 and TRBJ2-5; perhaps TRBD1 as D (6 bases). TRBJ2-7 explains the end of the DNA better; the J call may be wrong. This CDR3 has 15 residues. CDR1 and CDR2 (germline): SGHDN, FVKESK.

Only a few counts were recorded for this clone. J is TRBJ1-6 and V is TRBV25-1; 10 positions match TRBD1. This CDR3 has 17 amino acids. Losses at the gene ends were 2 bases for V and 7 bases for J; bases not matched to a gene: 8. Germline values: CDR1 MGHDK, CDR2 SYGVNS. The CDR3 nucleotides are TGTGCCAGCAGTGAAACGGCTCCGGGACAGGGGAATTCACCCCTCCACTTT. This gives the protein CASSETAPGQGNSPLHF.

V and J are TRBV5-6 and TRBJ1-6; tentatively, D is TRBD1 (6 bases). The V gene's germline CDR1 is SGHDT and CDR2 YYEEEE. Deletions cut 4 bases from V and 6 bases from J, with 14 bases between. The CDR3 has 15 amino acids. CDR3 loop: CASSPTWGPNSPLHF. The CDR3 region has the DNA TGTGCCAGCAGCCCAACGTGGGGGCCTAATTCACCCCTCCACTTT.

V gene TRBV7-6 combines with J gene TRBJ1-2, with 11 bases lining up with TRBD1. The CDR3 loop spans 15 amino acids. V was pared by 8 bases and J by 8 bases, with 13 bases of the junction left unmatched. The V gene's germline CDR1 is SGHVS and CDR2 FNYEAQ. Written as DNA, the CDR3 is TGTGCCAGCTCCAAGAGGGGACAGGGGGAGAGAGGCTACACCTTC. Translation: CASSKRGQGERGYTF.

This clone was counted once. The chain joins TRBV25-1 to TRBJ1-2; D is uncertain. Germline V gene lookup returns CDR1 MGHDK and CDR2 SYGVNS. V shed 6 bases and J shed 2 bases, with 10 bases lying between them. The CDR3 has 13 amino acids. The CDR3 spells CASRFGPNYGYTF. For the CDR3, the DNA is TGTGCCAGCAGGTTTGGGCCGAACTATGGCTACACCTTC.

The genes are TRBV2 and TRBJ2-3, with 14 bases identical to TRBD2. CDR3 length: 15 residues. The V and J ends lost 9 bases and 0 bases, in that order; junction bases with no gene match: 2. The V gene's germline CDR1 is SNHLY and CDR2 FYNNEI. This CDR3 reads CARGLAGGSTDTQYF. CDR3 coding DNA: TGTGCCAGAGGACTAGCGGGAGGTAGCACAGATACGCAGTATTTT.

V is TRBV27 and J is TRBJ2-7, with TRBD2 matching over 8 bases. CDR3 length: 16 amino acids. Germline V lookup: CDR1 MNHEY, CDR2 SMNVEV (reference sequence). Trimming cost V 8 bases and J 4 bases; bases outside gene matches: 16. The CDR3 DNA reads TGTGCCAGCCAAAAACTTTCGGGGGGGAGGATTTACGAGCAGTACTTC. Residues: CASQKLSGGRIYEQYF.

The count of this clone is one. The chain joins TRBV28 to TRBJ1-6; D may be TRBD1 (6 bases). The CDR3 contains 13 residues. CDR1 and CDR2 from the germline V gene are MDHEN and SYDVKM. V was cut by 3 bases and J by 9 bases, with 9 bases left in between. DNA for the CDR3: TGTGCCAGCAGTTTGGGGGCTCGTTCACCCCTCCACTTT. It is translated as CASSLGARSPLHF.

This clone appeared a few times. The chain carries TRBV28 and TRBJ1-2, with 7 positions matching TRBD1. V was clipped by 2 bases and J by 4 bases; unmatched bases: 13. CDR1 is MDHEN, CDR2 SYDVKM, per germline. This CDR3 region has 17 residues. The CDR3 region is CASSLPHYRGNAYGYTF. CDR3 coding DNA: TGTGCCAGCAGTTTACCTCACTACAGGGGTAACGCCTATGGCTACACCTTC.

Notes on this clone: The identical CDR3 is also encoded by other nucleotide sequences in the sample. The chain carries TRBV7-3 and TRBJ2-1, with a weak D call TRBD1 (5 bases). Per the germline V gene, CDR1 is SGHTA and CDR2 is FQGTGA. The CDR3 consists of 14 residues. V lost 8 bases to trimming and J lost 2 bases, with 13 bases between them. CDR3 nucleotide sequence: TGTGCCAGCCGTAGGGGTTCGGCCTACAATGAGCAGTTCTTC. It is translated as CASRRGSAYNEQFF.

CDR3 nucleotide sequence: TGCGCCAGCAGCCGAGGCCGCACCGGGGAGGGAAGCGAGCAGTACTTC. Translation: CASSRGRTGEGSEQYF. The gene calls are TRBV4-3 and TRBJ2-7, with 7 bases that match TRBD2. This CDR3 is built from 16 residues. Unmatched junction bases numbered 15, after V lost 4 bases and J lost 6 bases. Germline CDR1 reads LGHNA; CDR2 reads YSLEER.

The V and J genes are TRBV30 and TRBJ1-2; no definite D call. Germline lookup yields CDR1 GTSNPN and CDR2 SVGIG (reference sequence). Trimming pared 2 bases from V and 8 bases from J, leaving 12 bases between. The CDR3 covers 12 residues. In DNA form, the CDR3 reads TGTGCCTGGAGTTCCGGTTTATGGGGCTACACCTTC. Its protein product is CAWSSGLWGYTF.